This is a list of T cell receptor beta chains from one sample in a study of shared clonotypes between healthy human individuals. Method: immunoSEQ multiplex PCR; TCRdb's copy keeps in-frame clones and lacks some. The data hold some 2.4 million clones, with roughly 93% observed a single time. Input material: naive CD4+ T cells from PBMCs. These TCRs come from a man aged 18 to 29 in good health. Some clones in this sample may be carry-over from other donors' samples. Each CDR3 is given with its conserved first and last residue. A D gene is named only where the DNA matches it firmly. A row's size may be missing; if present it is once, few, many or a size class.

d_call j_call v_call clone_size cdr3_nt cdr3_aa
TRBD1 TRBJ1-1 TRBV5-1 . TGCGCCAGCAGCTTGGGAGGGGGCGAGAAAGCTTTCTTT CASSLGGGEKAFF
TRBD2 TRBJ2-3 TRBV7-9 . TGTGCCAGCAGCTACCCGACTAGCGGGCGACCTAGCACAGATACGCAGTATTTT CASSYPTSGRPSTDTQYF
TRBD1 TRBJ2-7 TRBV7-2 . TGTGCCAGCAGCCCTTTCGGGACAGGACCGCTCGAGCAGTACTTC CASSPFGTGPLEQYF
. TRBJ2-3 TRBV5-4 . TGTGCCAGCAGCTTTGGTGGGAGGGGGCTTACAGATACGCAGTATTTT CASSFGGRGLTDTQYF
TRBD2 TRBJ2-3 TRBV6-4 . TGTGCCAGCAGTGTAGCGGGAGCAGATACGCAGTATTTT CASSVAGADTQYF
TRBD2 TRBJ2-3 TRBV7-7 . TGTGCCAGCAGCGCGAGCCTAGCGGGAGACATCACAGATACGCAGTATTTT CASSASLAGDITDTQYF
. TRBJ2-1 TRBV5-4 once TGTGCCAGCAGCTTTGGGGGAGCGGGCTACCCAGGGGGTGAGCAGTTCTTC CASSFGGAGYPGGEQFF
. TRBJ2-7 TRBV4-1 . TGCGCCAGCAGCCCAAATGACAGGATCTACGATTGGGAGCAGTACTTC CASSPNDRIYDWEQYF
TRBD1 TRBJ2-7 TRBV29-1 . TGCAGCGTTGCTGGGGACAGGGGGCGACGAACCTACGAGCAGTACTTC CSVAGDRGRRTYEQYF
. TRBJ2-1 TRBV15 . TGTGCCACCAGCAGAGACGGTGGGGCAGGCAGCAATGAGCAGTTCTTC CATSRDGGAGSNEQFF
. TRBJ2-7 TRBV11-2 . TGTGCCAGCAGCACCTTGACTGAGTACGAGCAGTACTTC CASSTLTEYEQYF
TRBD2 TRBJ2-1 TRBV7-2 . TGTGCCAGCAGCCTATGGACTAGCAATGAGCAGTTCTTC CASSLWTSNEQFF
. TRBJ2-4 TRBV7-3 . TGTGCCAGCAGCCCCCGTAACGGGGCCAAAAACATTCAGTACTTC CASSPRNGAKNIQYF
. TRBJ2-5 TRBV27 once TGTGCCAGCAGGAAAACAGGGAGAGAGACCCAGTACTTC CASRKTGRETQYF
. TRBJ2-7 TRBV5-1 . TGCGCCAGCAGCTTGGGACCAACAACCTACGAGCAGTACTTC CASSLGPTTYEQYF
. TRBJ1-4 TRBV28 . TGTGCCAGCAGTTTGCTGGGCAGTACAACTAATGAAAAACTGTTTTTT CASSLLGSTTNEKLFF
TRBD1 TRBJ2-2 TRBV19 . TGTGCCAGTAGTATAAGACAGGGGAACACCGGGGAGCTGTTTTTT CASSIRQGNTGELFF
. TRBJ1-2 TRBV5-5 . TGTGCCAGCAGCTTGGCACTTGGATATGGCTATGGCTACACCTTC CASSLALGYGYGYTF
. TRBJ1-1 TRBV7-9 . TGTGCCAGCAGTCTCGAACTGAACACTGAAGCTTTCTTT CASSLELNTEAFF
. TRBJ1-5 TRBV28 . TGTGCCAGCAGTAACCTAGTCGGTCAGCCCCAGCATTTT CASSNLVGQPQHF
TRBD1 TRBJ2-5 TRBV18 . TGTGCCAGCCAGGGACAGGCCCACCAAGAGACCCAGTACTTC CASQGQAHQETQYF
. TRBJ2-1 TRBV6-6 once TGTGCCAGCAGTTACGAGGCCCTATTAAATGAGCAGTTCTTC CASSYEALLNEQFF
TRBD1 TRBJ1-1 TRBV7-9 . TGTGCCAGCAGCCAACAGGGCCAAGGGGGCGAGAGGGCTTTCTTT CASSQQGQGGERAFF
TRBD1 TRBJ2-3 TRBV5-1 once TGCGCCAGCGCGCAGGGGGATCCACGCACAGATACGCAGTATTTT CASAQGDPRTDTQYF
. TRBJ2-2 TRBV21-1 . TGTGCCAGCAGCCTCCGGCAGGGGCCCGGGGAGCTGTTTTTT CASSLRQGPGELFF
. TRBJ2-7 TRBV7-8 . TGTGCCAGCAGCTTATCCTCGATGCTCGAGCAGTACTTC CASSLSSMLEQYF
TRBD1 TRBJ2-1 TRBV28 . TGTGCCAGCAGTTCGGGGACAGGGGTTCCCCACAATGAGCAGTTCTTC CASSSGTGVPHNEQFF
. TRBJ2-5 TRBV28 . TGTGCCAGCAGTCCTCCCGGGACACAAGAGACCCAGTACTTC CASSPPGTQETQYF
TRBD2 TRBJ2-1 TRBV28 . TGTGCCACCGGGGTAGCACTAGCGGTTTCGCATTGGTTCTTC CATGVALAVSHWFF
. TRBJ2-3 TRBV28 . TGTGCCAGCAGTAAGAGAAGCACAGATACGCAGTATTTT CASSKRSTDTQYF
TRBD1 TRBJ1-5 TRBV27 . TGTGCCAGCAGTTTGGACAGGAGAACGTTGCCCCAGCATTTT CASSLDRRTLPQHF
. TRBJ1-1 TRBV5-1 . TGCGCCAGCAGAAGTATAACAGTAGGATTCACTGAAGCTTTCTTT CASRSITVGFTEAFF
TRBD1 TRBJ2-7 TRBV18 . TGTGCCAGCTCACAATCTGGACAGGGTCCAAGCGAGCAGTACTTC CASSQSGQGPSEQYF
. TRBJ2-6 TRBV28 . TGTGCCAGCAGACCGCAAAGGGGCAACGTCCTGACTTTC CASRPQRGNVLTF
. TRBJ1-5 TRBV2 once TGTGCCAGCCGCCTCGGGGGGGTGGGTCAGCCCCAGCATTTT CASRLGGVGQPQHF
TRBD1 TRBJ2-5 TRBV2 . TGTGCCAGCAGGGGGACAGTACAAGAGACCCAGTACTTC CASRGTVQETQYF
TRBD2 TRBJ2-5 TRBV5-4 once TGTGCCAGCAGCTTGGCTAGCGGGAACCAAGAGACCCAGTACTTC CASSLASGNQETQYF
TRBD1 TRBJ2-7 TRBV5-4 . TGTGCCAGCAGGCCGACCCAGACAGGGTTCAACGAGCAGTACTTC CASRPTQTGFNEQYF
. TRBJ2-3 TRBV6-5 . TGTGCCAGCAGTTACAGAACGACGGTCGATACGCAGTATTTT CASSYRTTVDTQYF
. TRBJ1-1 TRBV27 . TGTGCCAGCCGCCAGACAGGCAACACTGAAGCTTTCTTT CASRQTGNTEAFF
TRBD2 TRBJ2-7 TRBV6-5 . TGTGCCAGCTCTTTATTCCGGGGGGGCTCCTACGAGCAGTACTTC CASSLFRGGSYEQYF
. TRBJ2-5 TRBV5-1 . TGCGCCAGCAGCTGGACCTTCCGGGACTTTCAAGAGACCCAGTACTTC CASSWTFRDFQETQYF
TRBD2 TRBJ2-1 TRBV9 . TGTGCCAGCAGCGTATCAAGGGGGAGGACTAGCGGACCCTCCTACAATGAGCAGTTCTTC CASSVSRGRTSGPSYNEQFF
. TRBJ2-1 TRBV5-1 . TGCGCCAGCAGCTTGGGGTCCGGGGCGTCCTACAATGAGCAGTTCTTC CASSLGSGASYNEQFF
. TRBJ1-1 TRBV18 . TGTGCCAGCTCACCATATGGGTTATCAGCTTTCTTT CASSPYGLSAFF